Listed below are T cell receptor beta chains from one sample, sequenced in a study of shared clonotypes between healthy human individuals. The table came from immunoSEQ multiplex PCR; TCRdb's copy has only in-frame clones and leaves some out. The data contain approximately 320,000 clones, over 65% of them singletons. The material sequenced was memory CD4+ T cells sorted from blood. The receptors derive from a man aged 25 to 40 in good health. Each CDR3 is given with its conserved first and last residue. The order of the fields is D gene, J gene, clone size, V gene, CDR3 DNA, CDR3 protein. D genes are given only for firm matches. A row's size may be missing; if present it is once, few, many or a size class.

D: .
J: TRBJ2-1
size: .
V: TRBV13
DNA: TGTGCCAGCAGCTTGCAGCGTCGCTACAATGAGCAGTTCTTC
CDR3: CASSLQRRYNEQFF

D: .
J: TRBJ2-1
size: .
V: TRBV5-4
DNA: TGTGCCAGCACCCGAGGGGGCAGGGGGGACAATGAGCAGTTCTTC
CDR3: CASTRGGRGDNEQFF

D: .
J: TRBJ1-4
size: .
V: TRBV15
DNA: TGTGCCACCAGCAGAGGGGAACAGGGAGCGTCAACTAATGAAAAACTGTTTTTT
CDR3: CATSRGEQGASTNEKLFF

D: .
J: TRBJ2-7
size: .
V: TRBV5-4
DNA: TGTGCCAGCAGCTTGCATGGCTACGAGCAGTACTTC
CDR3: CASSLHGYEQYF

D: .
J: TRBJ1-5
size: .
V: TRBV5-5
DNA: TGTGCCAGCAGCCTGGTGGGGACCTCATTGAATAGCAATCAGCCCCAGCATTTT
CDR3: CASSLVGTSLNSNQPQHF

D: .
J: TRBJ2-2
size: many
V: TRBV10-2
DNA: TGCGCCAGCAGTTCACTAGGATACGGGGAGCTGTTTTTT
CDR3: CASSSLGYGELFF

D: .
J: TRBJ2-3
size: .
V: TRBV5-1
DNA: TGCGCCAGCAGCCCAGCAGGGTCAGATACGCAGTATTTT
CDR3: CASSPAGSDTQYF

D: TRBD1
J: TRBJ1-1
size: .
V: TRBV4-2
DNA: TGTGCCAGCAGCCTGGACAGGGGGATTATGAACACTGAAGCTTTCTTT
CDR3: CASSLDRGIMNTEAFF

D: .
J: TRBJ2-5
size: .
V: TRBV28
DNA: TGTGCCAGCAGTTTGGCGGCGAGACCGGAGATGGCCCAGTACTTC
CDR3: CASSLAARPEMAQYF

D: .
J: TRBJ2-7
size: few
V: TRBV19
DNA: TGTGCCAGTAGTAGGGACAACTCCTACGAGCAGTACTTC
CDR3: CASSRDNSYEQYF

D: TRBD1
J: TRBJ2-5
size: .
V: TRBV18
DNA: TGTGCCAGCTCGCCGGGGACAGGGGGCGAAGAGACCCAGTACTTC
CDR3: CASSPGTGGEETQYF

D: .
J: TRBJ2-3
size: few
V: TRBV20-1
DNA: TGCAGTGCTAAATCAACAGATACGCAGTATTTT
CDR3: CSAKSTDTQYF

D: TRBD1
J: TRBJ2-6
size: .
V: TRBV7-9
DNA: TGTGCCAGCAGCGGCCGGACAGGCGGCTCTGGGGCCAACGTCCTGACTTTC
CDR3: CASSGRTGGSGANVLTF

D: .
J: TRBJ2-1
size: .
V: TRBV12-1
DNA: TGTGCCAGCAGCTTTGGGGGACTAGCGGGAGCCTCCACTGGCAATGAGCAGTTCTTC
CDR3: CASSFGGLAGASTGNEQFF

D: TRBD2
J: TRBJ2-1
size: .
V: TRBV6-5
DNA: TGTGCCAGCAGTTTCAGGACTAGCGGGAGAGACAATGAGCAGTTCTTC
CDR3: CASSFRTSGRDNEQFF

D: TRBD1
J: TRBJ2-1
size: .
V: TRBV7-8
DNA: TGTGCCAGCTCCCGGGACAGGGGTTACAATGAGCAGTTCTTC
CDR3: CASSRDRGYNEQFF

D: .
J: TRBJ1-5
size: .
V: TRBV18
DNA: TGTGCCAGCTCACCATACGGGCCATCAAGGGGTCAGCCCCAGCATTTT
CDR3: CASSPYGPSRGQPQHF

D: .
J: TRBJ2-1
size: .
V: TRBV5-4
DNA: TGTGCCAGCAGCGAGGGAGGCGGAGGGAATGAGCAGTTCTTC
CDR3: CASSEGGGGNEQFF

D: .
J: TRBJ2-7
size: .
V: TRBV7-9
DNA: TGTGCCAGCAGCTTAGTTGCGGGAAACTCCTACGAGCAGTACTTC
CDR3: CASSLVAGNSYEQYF

D: .
J: TRBJ2-7
size: .
V: TRBV27
DNA: TGTGCCAGCAGTTCCAACTCCTACGAGCAGTACTTC
CDR3: CASSSNSYEQYF

D: .
J: TRBJ1-3
size: .
V: TRBV6-5
DNA: TGTGCCAGCAATTCTCGGAACACTATAAACACCATATATTTT
CDR3: CASNSRNTINTIYF

D: TRBD1
J: TRBJ1-4
size: .
V: TRBV5-1
DNA: TGCGCCAGCAGCTTGAGAGGGACAGTGGGTGAAAAACTGTTTTTT
CDR3: CASSLRGTVGEKLFF

D: .
J: TRBJ1-1
size: .
V: TRBV7-2
DNA: TGTGCCAGCAGCTTAGCGTATATGAACACTGAAGCTTTCTTT
CDR3: CASSLAYMNTEAFF

D: .
J: TRBJ2-7
size: .
V: TRBV29-1
DNA: TGCAGCGTTGGGGTCTTCCACGAGCAGTACTTC
CDR3: CSVGVFHEQYF

D: .
J: TRBJ2-4
size: .
V: TRBV7-8
DNA: TGTGCCAGCAGCCCACCTCTAAGGACGGCCAAAAACATTCAGTACTTC
CDR3: CASSPPLRTAKNIQYF

D: .
J: TRBJ2-1
size: many
V: TRBV5-1
DNA: TGCGCCAGCAGCCCAGCACAGGGTGGCTTAGGTGAGCAGTTCTTC
CDR3: CASSPAQGGLGEQFF

D: .
J: TRBJ1-6
size: .
V: TRBV2
DNA: TGTGCCAGCAGTGCGACCTCCTCAGGGAGCTATAATTCACCCCTCCACTTT
CDR3: CASSATSSGSYNSPLHF

D: .
J: TRBJ1-2
size: .
V: TRBV6-5
DNA: TGTGCCAGCAGCGGGCTGCTATCCTATGGCTACACCTTC
CDR3: CASSGLLSYGYTF

D: .
J: TRBJ2-7
size: .
V: TRBV11-2
DNA: TGTGCCAGCAGCTTAGAAGGCCGGGACGAGCAGTACTTC
CDR3: CASSLEGRDEQYF

D: .
J: TRBJ2-3
size: .
V: TRBV2
DNA: TGTGCCAGCAGTGGTTGGCAGGGGAGGGATACGCAGTATTTT
CDR3: CASSGWQGRDTQYF

D: .
J: TRBJ1-2
size: .
V: TRBV7-2
DNA: TGTGCCAGCAGCTTAGCGAACAGGGCGGGCTATGGCTACACCTTC
CDR3: CASSLANRAGYGYTF

D: .
J: TRBJ2-6
size: .
V: TRBV5-5
DNA: TGTGCCAGCCGCGACGGCTCTGGGGCCAACGTCCTGACTTTC
CDR3: CASRDGSGANVLTF

D: .
J: TRBJ2-2
size: .
V: TRBV2
DNA: TGTGCCAGCAGTGAGTTTTCTCGTTCTGCTGACCGAGGCCCCGGGGAGCTGTTTTTT
CDR3: CASSEFSRSADRGPGELFF

D: .
J: TRBJ2-5
size: .
V: TRBV27
DNA: TGTGCCAGCAGTTTAGGTGCCTACGCGGGTACAGGGACCCAGTACTTC
CDR3: CASSLGAYAGTGTQYF

D: .
J: TRBJ2-5
size: .
V: TRBV4-1
DNA: TGCGCCAGCAGCCGGCTCCCGGGGGAGACCCAGTACTTC
CDR3: CASSRLPGETQYF

D: .
J: TRBJ2-2
size: .
V: TRBV4-1
DNA: TGCGCCAGCAGCCACAAGACCGGGACTTCGAACACCGGGGAGCTGTTTTTT
CDR3: CASSHKTGTSNTGELFF

D: TRBD1
J: TRBJ1-1
size: .
V: TRBV7-9
DNA: TGTGCCGCGGGTACAGGGGGGATGAACACTGAAGCTTTCTTT
CDR3: CAAGTGGMNTEAFF

D: .
J: TRBJ2-7
size: .
V: TRBV10-2
DNA: TGCGCCAGCAGTGTTGTGGGAGCGGATTACGAGCAGTACTTC
CDR3: CASSVVGADYEQYF

D: .
J: TRBJ2-2
size: .
V: TRBV11-3
DNA: TGTGCCAGCAGCCCGTGGGGACCTACGAACACCGGGGAGCTGTTTTTT
CDR3: CASSPWGPTNTGELFF

D: .
J: TRBJ2-7
size: .
V: TRBV5-5
DNA: TGTGCCAGCAGCTCCTCAAGCAGTTGGGAGAACGAGCAGTACTTC
CDR3: CASSSSSSWENEQYF

D: .
J: TRBJ2-7
size: .
V: TRBV2
DNA: TGTGCCAGCTCGGGGGTATACCCCTACGAGCAGTACTTC
CDR3: CASSGVYPYEQYF

D: .
J: TRBJ1-2
size: .
V: TRBV6-5
DNA: TGTGCCAGCAGCTTAGACAGCAACTATGGCTACACCTTC
CDR3: CASSLDSNYGYTF

D: TRBD1
J: TRBJ1-5
size: .
V: TRBV19
DNA: TGTGCCACCCGACACTATACCGGGACAGGGGCCTTGAATAGCAATCAGCCCCAGCATTTT
CDR3: CATRHYTGTGALNSNQPQHF

D: .
J: TRBJ1-4
size: .
V: TRBV18
DNA: TGTGCCAGCTCACGCGGGACGGGACTTAATGAAAAACTGTTTTTT
CDR3: CASSRGTGLNEKLFF

D: .
J: TRBJ1-6
size: .
V: TRBV9
DNA: TGTGCCAGCAGCGTAAAGGATGGCAATTCACCCCTCCACTTT
CDR3: CASSVKDGNSPLHF

D: TRBD2
J: TRBJ2-7
size: .
V: TRBV19
DNA: TGTGCCAGTAGTATTGCTAGCGGGAGTTTCGACGAGCAGTACTTC
CDR3: CASSIASGSFDEQYF

D: .
J: TRBJ1-4
size: once
V: TRBV7-2
DNA: TGTGCCAGCAGCTTACGGCTTCTGGACCGGTCAACTAATGAAAAACTGTTTTTT
CDR3: CASSLRLLDRSTNEKLFF

D: .
J: TRBJ2-6
size: .
V: TRBV15
DNA: TGTGCCACCAGCAGAGTCCGAGGTAACTCTGGGGCCAACGTCCTGACTTTC
CDR3: CATSRVRGNSGANVLTF

D: TRBD1
J: TRBJ1-2
size: .
V: TRBV7-9
DNA: TGTGCCAGCAGCTGGGGCCTTGGACAGGGGAGTTTGGGCTATGGCTACACCTTC
CDR3: CASSWGLGQGSLGYGYTF

D: .
J: TRBJ2-7
size: .
V: TRBV20-1
DNA: TGCAGTGCTTACTGGGGCAGCGAGCAGTACTTC
CDR3: CSAYWGSEQYF

D: TRBD2
J: TRBJ2-7
size: once
V: TRBV5-1
DNA: TGCGCCAGCAGCTTGGGGACTAGCGGGAACCACGAGCAGTACTTC
CDR3: CASSLGTSGNHEQYF

D: .
J: TRBJ2-3
size: .
V: TRBV11-2
DNA: TGTGCCAGCAGCTTAGGCACAGGACGTCTGACAGATACGCAGTATTTT
CDR3: CASSLGTGRLTDTQYF